A single sample is the source of the 10 T cell receptor beta chains below, sequenced in a study of OX40 agonist ivuxolimab in advanced cancers. Using immunoSEQ multiplex PCR, the repertoire was profiled, and TCRdb retains in-frame clones only, with some absent. The table shows just over 20,000 clones, with 75% to 85% occurring only once. Sequencing was performed on CD4+ or CD8+ T cells sorted from blood, taken in a trial of the OX40 agonist ivuxolimab. These receptors originate from an adult with an advanced solid tumor such as melanoma, head and neck, liver or kidney cancer.

The CDR3 DNA is TGTGCCAGCAGCGTAGGACAGGGAAGGGCCAACGTCCTGACTTTC. It codes for CASSVGQGRANVLTF. The chain couples TRBV9 to TRBJ2-6; 7 nucleotides agree with TRBD1. With 0 bases clipped from V and 5 bases from J, the junction kept 2 bases outside the gene matches. In germline, CDR1 is SGDLS, CDR2 YYNGEE. This CDR3 is 15 amino acids long.

The chain employs TRBV7-2 and TRBJ2-5; TRBD2 matches at 8 bases. CDR1 is SGHTA, CDR2 FQGNSA, per germline. CDR3 length: 16 residues. Trimming took 5 bases from V and 1 from J; bases not matched to a gene: 9. This CDR3 is CASSPRVAGTQETQYF. The CDR3 DNA follows: TGTGCCAGCAGCCCCAGGGTAGCGGGGACCCAAGAGACCCAGTACTTC.

In this sample, this clone turned up a few times. The rearrangement joins TRBV5-5 to TRBJ1-6, with D perhaps TRBD1 (5 bases). The germline V and J ends were trimmed by 4 bases and 9 bases, with 17 bases remaining between them. This CDR3 region has 15 residues. Per the germline V gene, CDR1 is SGHKS and CDR2 is YYEKEE (reference sequence). The CDR3 loop is CASSIEGTFSSPLHF. CDR3 DNA sequence: TGTGCCAGCAGCATCGAGGGGACTTTCAGTTCACCCCTCCACTTT.

This clone was recorded a few times. This sequence joins TRBV2 and TRBJ2-7; tentatively, D is TRBD1 (5 bases). Germline assignment: CDR1 SNHLY and CDR2 FYNNEI. The CDR3 runs 14 residues. V lost 4 bases and J lost 1, with 11 bases in between. This CDR3 is CASSARQSSYEQYF. CDR3 DNA sequence: TGTGCCAGCAGTGCGCGACAGAGTTCCTACGAGCAGTACTTC.

This clone was found once. V and J are TRBV12-5 and TRBJ2-1; D remains ambiguous. The V gene's germline CDR1 is LGHNT and CDR2 FRNRAP. The CDR3 covers 11 residues. The V end was cut by 2 bases, the J end by 7 bases, with 3 bases between. DNA of the CDR3: TGTGCTAGTGGTTTGAGTAATGAGCAGTTCTTC. Translating gives CASGLSNEQFF.

The rearrangement joins TRBV20-1 to TRBJ1-2; tentatively, D is TRBD1 (6 bases). Germline values: CDR1 DFQATT, CDR2 SNEGSKA (reference sequence). V was pared by 5 bases and J by 5 bases, with 9 bases between. The CDR3 has 11 residues. CDR3 DNA sequence: TGCAGTGCTGTGAGGGGGTATGGCTACACCTTC. It specifies CSAVRGYGYTF.

This chain connects TRBV6-5 to TRBJ2-2; 10 nucleotides align to TRBD2. Germline assignment: CDR1 MNHEY and CDR2 SVGAGI. V was pared by 7 bases and J by 0 bases, with 2 bases of the junction left unmatched. The CDR3 runs to 15 residues. This CDR3 is CASMLAGANTGELFF. Here the CDR3 DNA reads TGTGCCAGCATGCTAGCGGGAGCGAACACCGGGGAGCTGTTTTTT.

This chain links TRBV2 with TRBJ1-3; the D is unclear. Germline V gene data show CDR1 as SNHLY and CDR2 as FYNNEI. The CDR3 is 16 amino acids. With 1 base removed from V and 1 base from J, the gap between germline ends came to 11 bases. The DNA for the CDR3 is TGTGCCAGCAGTGAAGAAACATCGTTTTCTGGAAACACCATATATTTT. It yields the protein CASSEETSFSGNTIYF.

V and J are TRBV11-2 and TRBJ2-7, with 8 bases that match TRBD2. The CDR3 has 15 amino acids. V was pared by 0 bases and J by 3 bases, with 4 bases of the junction left unmatched. The V gene's germline CDR1 is SGHAT and CDR2 FQNNGV. The CDR3 DNA sequence: TGTGCCAGCAGCTTAGAGCCCGCGGGGGGCTACGAGCAGTACTTC. Its protein is CASSLEPAGGYEQYF.

This clone ranks as medium-sized (0.01 to 0.1%). This sequence joins TRBV18 and TRBJ2-1; no definite D call. The CDR3 runs 14 residues. Trimming shortened V by 5 bases and J by 4 bases, and 12 bases separated the two germline ends. Germline CDR1 and CDR2: KGHSH and LQKENI. This CDR3 reads CASSGQNLYNEQFF. The CDR3 coding sequence is TGTGCCAGCTCAGGGCAGAACCTTTACAATGAGCAGTTCTTC. Looking up the rest from reference TRBV18 and TRBJ2-1 gives the full variable domain: NAGVMQNPRHLVRRRGQEARLRCSPMKGHSHVYWYRQLPEEGLKFMVYLQKENIIDESGMPKERFSAEFPKEGPSILRIQQVVRGDSAAYFCASSGQNLYNEQFFGPGTRLTVL.